This T cell receptor beta chain emerged from a study of T cell responses to AZD1222 COVID-19 vaccine. The data were produced by immunoSEQ multiplex PCR, yet TCRdb's version contains in-frame clones alone and is incomplete. The profile covers about 93,000 clones, with 85% to 90% appearing a single time and less than 3% taken by the ten largest. General study points: Spike-specific TCR breadth rose after two AZD1222 doses, and depth rose as well. Females outnumbered males among donors, who were mostly white British; clonal diversity was possibly underestimated. Just 5 to 7 AZD1222 recipients tested seropositive at baseline.

Note on this clone: As yet, its antigen is unknown.

Germline V gene data show CDR1 as MRHNA and CDR2 as SNTAGT. The CDR3 has 15 residues. V was clipped by 1 base and J by 1 base, with 8 bases between them. Sequencing used peripheral blood, obtained 28 days after the second AZD1222 dose. V is TRBV6-4 and J is TRBJ1-5; D not resolved. This sequence was found in an adult who received the AZD1222 COVID-19 vaccine. The CDR3: CASSDLGFSNQPQHF. The CDR3 DNA reads as TGTGCCAGCAGTGACTTGGGGTTCAGCAATCAGCCCCAGCATTTT.